Below, 32 T cell receptor beta chains from the same sample are listed, as sequenced in a study of neurological immune-mediated disorders. TCRdb itself ran the 5' RACE reads through MiXCR, one entry per CDR3 protein. This repertoire shows tens of thousands of distinct CDR3 sequences, 4.8% found once; its top ten account for around 9%. The sample consisted of CD4+ T cells from blood. The receptors originated from a man younger than 30 in good health.

This clonotype was recorded many times. The chain uses TRBV10-3 and TRBJ2-3; D perhaps matches TRBD2 (5 bases). CDR3 length: 15 amino acids. Trimming left V 4 bases short and J 5 bases short, with 16 bases between. Per the germline V gene, CDR1 is ENHRY and CDR2 is SYGVKD. This CDR3 is CAISGFAGRGDTQYF. The DNA for the CDR3 is TGTGCCATCAGTGGCTTTGCGGGCCGGGGAGATACGCAGTATTTT.

This clonotype came up many times. The chain employs TRBV7-9 and TRBJ1-2; possibly TRBD1 for D (5 bases). Germline assignment: CDR1 SEHNR and CDR2 FQNEAQ (reference sequence). This CDR3 spans 15 amino acids. Trimming pared 5 bases from V and 7 bases from J, leaving 20 bases between. This CDR3 reads CASSIKGRERGGYTF. The CDR3 DNA follows: TGTGCCAGCAGCATCAAGGGGAGGGAAAGAGGTGGCTACACCTTC.

This clonotype was detected many times. The rearrangement links TRBV5-5 to TRBJ1-5, with a weak D call TRBD1 (5 bases). CDR1 and CDR2 from the germline V gene are SGHKS and YYEKEE (reference sequence). The V and J ends lost 0 bases and 7 bases respectively, with 14 bases between them. The CDR3 runs 15 residues. The CDR3 DNA sequence: TGTGCCAGCAGCTTGGGGCAGGGAGTTTCGCAGCCCCAGCATTTT. This gives the protein CASSLGQGVSQPQHF.

In its sample, this clonotype was seen many times. The V gene is TRBV7-9, the J gene TRBJ1-5; TRBD1 is a possible D gene (6 bases). The CDR3 is 13 amino acids. V shed 5 bases and J shed 7 bases, with 12 bases lying between them. Germline V gene data show CDR1 as SEHNR and CDR2 as FQNEAQ (reference sequence). The CDR3 DNA reads as TGTGCCAGCAGCCCACAGGGTTCGCAGCCCCAGCATTTT. It specifies CASSPQGSQPQHF.

This clonotype has ten or more counts. This sequence joins TRBV29-1 and TRBJ1-5; maybe TRBD1 (6 bases). V gave up 8 bases and J gave up 7 bases, with 18 bases separating them. The germline CDR1 and CDR2 sequences are SQVTM and ANQGSEA. This CDR3 spans 13 amino acids. The CDR3 DNA reads TGCAGCATAATCGGGGGCTTGGGGCAGCCCCAGCATTTT. Amino acids: CSIIGGLGQPQHF.

This clonotype was seen many times. V gene TRBV10-3 combines with J gene TRBJ2-3; D possibly corresponds to TRBD2 (6 bases). With 7 bases removed from V and 3 bases from J, the gap between germline ends came to 11 bases. The CDR3 length is 13 residues. The germline V gene has CDR1 ENHRY and CDR2 SYGVKD. The chain's CDR3 is CAIKGGETDTQYF. CDR3 coding DNA: TGTGCCATCAAGGGCGGGGAGACAGATACGCAGTATTTT.

This clonotype was detected ten times or more. V gene TRBV12-3 or TRBV12-4 combines with J gene TRBJ2-3; D gene ambiguous. The CDR3 has 15 residues. V lost 7 bases and J lost 3, with 17 bases in between. The CDR3 DNA reads TGTGCCAGCAACCCCGAATTGCGCTGGACAGATACGCAGTATTTT. It specifies CASNPELRWTDTQYF.

This clonotype was observed at least ten times. V usage is TRBV7-6 and J usage is TRBJ2-3, with D hard to call. Trimming stripped 5 bases from V and 5 bases from J, with 17 bases between. CDR3 length equals 15 residues. Looked up from germline, CDR1 is SGHVS and CDR2 is FNYEAQ. CDR3 in amino acids: CASSTTAESRDTQYF. The CDR3 nucleotides are TGTGCCAGCAGCACGACTGCAGAAAGTAGAGATACGCAGTATTTT.

This clonotype was found many times. The genes are TRBV5-1 and TRBJ1-2; D is possibly TRBD1 (5 bases). The V end lost 0 bases, the J end lost 4 bases, and 10 bases lay between the germline ends. The CDR3 runs to 14 residues. Germline CDR1 SGHRS, CDR2 YFSETQ. This chain's CDR3 is CASSLASQGYGYTF. In DNA form, the CDR3 reads TGCGCCAGCAGCTTGGCCTCCCAGGGCTATGGCTACACCTTC.

This clonotype was observed many times. The chain recombines TRBV6-5 with TRBJ1-4; no clear D. CDR1 and CDR2 (germline): MNHEY, SVGAGI. Deletions cut 4 bases from V and 7 bases from J, with 16 bases between. The CDR3 covers 15 residues. This CDR3 is CASSFDRARGEKLFF. For the CDR3, the DNA is TGTGCCAGCAGTTTTGATCGGGCGCGGGGTGAAAAACTGTTTTTT.

This clonotype was counted ten times or more. The rearrangement joins TRBV6-5 to TRBJ1-1, with D tentatively TRBD1 (5 bases). Trimming shortened V by 5 bases and J by 3 bases, and 16 bases separated the two germline ends. The germline V gene encodes CDR1 MNHEY and CDR2 SVGAGI. The CDR3 totals 15 residues. The CDR3 coding sequence is TGTGCCAGCAGTACGGGGCCGGGACGGGACACTGAAGCTTTCTTT. This codes for CASSTGPGRDTEAFF.

This clonotype was seen ten or more times. This chain links TRBV15 with TRBJ1-2; D ambiguous. The CDR3 loop spans 17 amino acids. V shed 0 bases and J shed 0 bases, with 14 bases lying between them. Germline CDR1 is LNHNV and CDR2 is YYDKDF (reference sequence). As DNA, the CDR3 is TGTGCCACCAGCAGAGAGGGGTCGGCAGGATCTAACTATGGCTACACCTTC. This sequence encodes CATSREGSAGSNYGYTF. The full variable domain, its missing parts supplied by reference TRBV15 and TRBJ1-2, is DAMVIQNPRYQVTQFGKPVTLSCSQTLNHNVMYWYQQKSSQAPKLLFHYYDKDFNNEADTPDNFQSRRPNTSFCFLDIRSPGLGDTAMYLCATSREGSAGSNYGYTFGSGTRLTVV.

This clonotype was seen ten or more times. The V gene is TRBV5-1, the J gene TRBJ1-1; D unresolved. The CDR3 consists of 15 residues. V shed 5 bases and J shed 1 base, with 15 bases lying between them. Germline V gene lookup returns CDR1 SGHRS and CDR2 YFSETQ. The CDR3 sequence: CASRAPGLPNTEAFF. The CDR3 coding sequence is TGCGCCAGCAGGGCCCCCGGACTCCCGAACACTGAAGCTTTCTTT. The complete variable domain, with remaining parts taken from reference TRBV5-1 and TRBJ1-1, reads KAGVTQTPRYLIKTRGQQVTLSCSPISGHRSVSWYQQTPGQGLQFLFEYFSETQRNKGNFPGRFSGRQFSNSRSEMNVSTLELGDSALYLCASRAPGLPNTEAFFGQGTRLTVV.

The table lists this clonotype with many counts. This chain links TRBV20-1 with TRBJ1-1; D is ambiguous. Trimming removed 5 bases from V and 4 bases from J, with 14 bases in between. The CDR3 has 13 amino acids. From germline, CDR1 is DFQATT and CDR2 SNEGSKA (reference sequence). CDR3 region: CSARFLTGTEAFF. For the CDR3, the DNA is TGCAGTGCTCGTTTCCTCACCGGCACTGAAGCTTTCTTT.

This clonotype has ten or more counts. This rearrangement joins TRBV20-1 to TRBJ1-5, with a possible D match to TRBD1 (6 bases). Germline CDR1 DFQATT, CDR2 SNEGSKA (reference sequence). Between the trimmed V and J ends, which lost 2 bases and 3 bases, there was a span of 11 bases. The CDR3 spans 14 residues. DNA of the CDR3: TGCAGTGCTAGAATCAGGGGAATCAATCAGCCCCAGCATTTT. Its protein product is CSARIRGINQPQHF.

This clonotype was detected many times. The chain couples TRBV29-1 to TRBJ2-5, with D possibly being TRBD1 (5 bases). V lost 6 bases and J lost 6, with 17 bases in between. Germline values: CDR1 SQVTM, CDR2 ANQGSEA. The CDR3 loop spans 13 amino acids. This CDR3 is CSVARRQSKTQYF. CDR3 DNA: TGCAGCGTGGCCCGTAGACAGTCAAAGACCCAGTACTTC. Drawing the rest from reference TRBV29-1 and TRBJ2-5, the complete variable domain is SAVISQKPSRDICQRGTSLTIQCQVDSQVTMMFWYRQQPGQSLTLIATANQGSEATYESGFVIDKFPISRPNLTFSTLTVSNMSPEDSSIYLCSVARRQSKTQYFGPGTRLLVL.

This clonotype occurred many times. CDR3 DNA sequence: TGCAGCGTCATCGGGACAGGGGACGAGCAGTACTTC. It is translated as CSVIGTGDEQYF. The V call is TRBV29-1, the J call TRBJ2-7; 10 nucleotides align to TRBD1. The CDR3 has 12 amino acids. Germline-derived CDR1 and CDR2 are SQVTM and ANQGSEA. With V trimmed by 6 bases and J by 5 bases, 4 bases remained unmatched.

This clonotype was seen ten or more times. The gene calls are TRBV5-1 and TRBJ2-1; 13 bases align to TRBD2. This CDR3 has 16 residues. Germline loops: CDR1 SGHRS, CDR2 YFSETQ. Germline trimming cut 0 bases from V and 8 bases from J; bases unmatched to any gene: 5. The CDR3 protein is CASSLGTSGGADEQFF. For the CDR3, the DNA is TGCGCCAGCAGCTTGGGAACTAGCGGGGGGGCGGATGAGCAGTTCTTC.

This clonotype was recorded at least ten times. The chain carries TRBV29-1 and TRBJ1-2; D is uncertain. V gave up 4 bases and J gave up 1 base, with 4 bases separating them. This CDR3 contains 11 residues. Germline V gene lookup returns CDR1 SQVTM and CDR2 ANQGSEA. The CDR3 sequence is CSVGINYGYTF. The CDR3 DNA follows: TGCAGCGTTGGTATTAACTATGGCTACACCTTC. The entire variable domain, with the rest obtained from reference TRBV29-1 and TRBJ1-2, is as follows: SAVISQKPSRDICQRGTSLTIQCQVDSQVTMMFWYRQQPGQSLTLIATANQGSEATYESGFVIDKFPISRPNLTFSTLTVSNMSPEDSSIYLCSVGINYGYTFGSGTRLTVV.

This clonotype was recorded many times. The V and J genes are TRBV6-6 and TRBJ2-7, with D possibly being TRBD1 (5 bases). Germline V gene sequence: CDR1 MNHNY, CDR2 SVGAGI (reference sequence). The CDR3 consists of 14 residues. V dropped 0 bases and J dropped 5 bases, with 11 bases sitting between them. The CDR3 here is CASSYSGVLHEQYF. CDR3 in DNA: TGTGCCAGCAGTTACTCAGGGGTTCTCCACGAGCAGTACTTC.

This clonotype was found many times. CDR3 DNA: TGCGCCAGCAGCTTGAACAGCTACAATGAGCAGTTCTTC. It translates to CASSLNSYNEQFF. The V gene is TRBV5-1, the J gene TRBJ2-1, with D hard to call. The CDR3 has 13 residues. Per germline, CDR1 SGHRS and CDR2 YFSETQ. V was trimmed by 1 base and J by 3 bases, leaving 5 bases between them.

This clonotype was detected a few times. V usage is TRBV10-3 and J usage is TRBJ2-6, with D hard to call. The CDR3 consists of 16 residues. Per the germline V gene, CDR1 is ENHRY and CDR2 is SYGVKD. Trimming cost V 4 bases and J 0 bases, with 10 bases left between them. CDR3 coding DNA: TGTGCCATCAGTGCGGAACGTGCCTCTGGGGCCAACGTCCTGACTTTC. As protein: CAISAERASGANVLTF.

Comment on this clonotype: The conserved closing phenylalanine or tryptophan is absent in this CDR3, likely reflecting a read error. The chain recombines TRBV5-1 with TRBJ2-1; D uncertain. This CDR3 is built from 15 residues. Trimming cost V 0 bases and J 10 bases, with 17 bases left between them. Germline-derived CDR1 and CDR2 are SGHRS and YFSETQ. This chain's CDR3 is CASSLVESGPREQFS. The CDR3 bases are TGCGCCAGCAGCTTGGTCGAGTCTGGACCGAGGGAGCAGTTCTCT.

This clonotype was counted many times. The V and J genes are TRBV6-6 and TRBJ1-2, with 10 bases lining up with TRBD1. This CDR3 is built from 14 residues. In germline, CDR1 is MNHNY, CDR2 SVGAGI (reference sequence). V shed 5 bases, J shed 7 bases, and the junction held 7 bases outside the gene matches. DNA for the CDR3: TGTGCCAGCAGTACCGGGACAGGGGTCGGTGGCTACACCTTC. This sequence encodes CASSTGTGVGGYTF.

This clonotype was observed many times. This rearrangement joins TRBV20-1 to TRBJ1-6, with a weak D call TRBD1 (5 bases). Germline V gives CDR1 DFQATT, CDR2 SNEGSKA (reference sequence). The ends were cut back, 6 bases at V and 7 bases at J, with 13 bases in the middle. CDR3 length equals 13 residues. CDR3 in DNA: TGCAGTGCGAATACAGGTGCGAATTCACCCCTCCACTTT. Translated, it gives CSANTGANSPLHF.

V gene TRBV12-5 combines with J gene TRBJ1-1; D not resolved. The CDR3 covers 16 residues. The V end was cut by 2 bases, the J end by 4 bases, with 17 bases between. From germline, CDR1 is LGHNT and CDR2 FRNRAP. The chain's CDR3 is CASGLIYSPGFTEAFF. The CDR3 nucleotides are TGTGCTAGTGGTTTGATTTATTCTCCGGGGTTCACTGAAGCTTTCTTT.

This clonotype occurred many times. The gene calls are TRBV4-1 and TRBJ2-2; no clear D. This CDR3 has 14 residues. Per the germline V gene, CDR1 is MGHRA and CDR2 is YSYEKL. V lost 1 base, J lost 6 bases, and 9 bases lay in between. CDR3 in amino acids: CASSQVSGPGELFF. The DNA for the CDR3 is TGCGCCAGCAGCCAAGTTTCTGGTCCCGGGGAGCTGTTTTTT.

This clonotype was found many times. DNA of the CDR3: TGTGCCAGCAGCTTAATAGCGATGCAAGAGACCCAGTACTTC. This sequence encodes CASSLIAMQETQYF. The J gene is TRBJ2-5, the V gene TRBV13; tentatively, D is TRBD2 (5 bases). V dropped 2 bases and J dropped 2 bases, with 9 bases sitting between them. CDR3 size: 14 residues. Germline CDR1 is PRHDT and CDR2 is FYEKMQ (reference sequence).

This clonotype was counted ten times or more. The V call is TRBV7-2, the J call TRBJ1-2; 9 nucleotides line up with TRBD1. With V trimmed by 4 bases and J by 4 bases, 7 bases remained unmatched. The CDR3 extends over 15 amino acids. From germline, CDR1 is SGHTA and CDR2 FQGNSA. CDR3 protein: CASSSAGTGIYGYTF. The CDR3 DNA reads TGTGCCAGCAGCTCCGCCGGGACAGGGATCTATGGCTACACCTTC.

The table lists this clonotype with many counts. The J gene is TRBJ2-2, the V gene TRBV7-3; 11 bases match TRBD2. Germline values: CDR1 SGHTA, CDR2 FQGTGA. The CDR3 length is 17 residues. V shed 5 bases, J shed 7 bases, and the junction held 12 bases outside the gene matches. CDR3 nucleotides: TGTGCCAGCAGCCCCAGACTAGCGGGGCTCCGGGGCGGGGAGCTGTTTTTT. It is translated as CASSPRLAGLRGGELFF.

Ten or more counts support this clonotype. The chain has TRBV20-1 and TRBJ1-2; D remains ambiguous. CDR1 is DFQATT and CDR2 is SNEGSKA in the germline V gene (reference sequence). This CDR3 region has 11 residues. V was shortened by 7 bases and J by 3 bases, with 9 bases between the two germline ends. The CDR3 nucleotides are TGCAGTGTCCAGGAATACTATGGCTACACCTTC. Protein sequence: CSVQEYYGYTF.

This clonotype appeared many times. The chain combines TRBV20-1 with TRBJ1-5; no reliable D call. V was clipped by 1 base and J by 1 base, with 5 bases between them. Germline V lookup: CDR1 DFQATT, CDR2 SNEGSKA (reference sequence). CDR3 length: 13 residues. CDR3 protein: CSARGGSNQPQHF. CDR3 sequence (DNA): TGCAGTGCTAGAGGAGGCAGCAATCAGCCCCAGCATTTT.